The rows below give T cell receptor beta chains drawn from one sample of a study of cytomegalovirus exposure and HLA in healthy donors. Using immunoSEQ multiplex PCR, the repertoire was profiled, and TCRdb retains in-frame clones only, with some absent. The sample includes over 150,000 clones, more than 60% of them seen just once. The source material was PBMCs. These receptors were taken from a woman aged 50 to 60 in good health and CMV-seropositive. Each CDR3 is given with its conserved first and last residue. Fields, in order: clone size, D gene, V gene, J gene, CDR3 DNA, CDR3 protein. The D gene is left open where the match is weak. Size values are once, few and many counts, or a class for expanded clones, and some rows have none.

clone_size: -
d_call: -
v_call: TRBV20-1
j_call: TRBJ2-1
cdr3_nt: TGCAGTGCTAGACATCAGGAGCAGTTCTTC
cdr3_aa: CSARHQEQFF

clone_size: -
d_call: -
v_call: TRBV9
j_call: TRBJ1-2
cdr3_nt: TGTGCCAGCAGCGTAACAAACGCTAACTATGGCTACACCTTC
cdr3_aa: CASSVTNANYGYTF

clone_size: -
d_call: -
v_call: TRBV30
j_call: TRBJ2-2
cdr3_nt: TGTGCCTGGAGTAGCACGGGGATCAACACCGGGGAGCTGTTTTTT
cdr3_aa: CAWSSTGINTGELFF

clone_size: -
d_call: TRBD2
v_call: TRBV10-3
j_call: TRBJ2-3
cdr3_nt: TGTGCCATCAGTGAGTGGGAGACTAGCTCAGCCACGCAGTATTTT
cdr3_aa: CAISEWETSSATQYF

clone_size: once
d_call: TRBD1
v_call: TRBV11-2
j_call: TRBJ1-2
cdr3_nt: TGTGCCAGCAGGGCCTCCGCAGGGGGAGACTATGGCTACACCTTC
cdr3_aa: CASRASAGGDYGYTF

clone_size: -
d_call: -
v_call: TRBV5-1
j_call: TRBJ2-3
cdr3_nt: TGCGCCAGCAGCTTGGCTACGGGCACAGATACGCAGTATTTT
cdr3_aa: CASSLATGTDTQYF

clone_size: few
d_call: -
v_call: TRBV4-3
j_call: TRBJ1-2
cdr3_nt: TGCGCCAGCAGCCAAGAGACTCCCAGGGAGGCCTATGGCTACACCTTC
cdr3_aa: CASSQETPREAYGYTF

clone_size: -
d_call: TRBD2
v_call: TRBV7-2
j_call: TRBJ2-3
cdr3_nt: TGTGCCAGCAGCGAGAGACTAGCGGGAGGGTCGGATACGCAGTATTTT
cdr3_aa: CASSERLAGGSDTQYF

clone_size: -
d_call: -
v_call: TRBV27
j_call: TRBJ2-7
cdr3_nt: TGTGCCAGCAGTTTGGACAGTCCCCGAGGGGAGCAGTACTTC
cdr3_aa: CASSLDSPRGEQYF

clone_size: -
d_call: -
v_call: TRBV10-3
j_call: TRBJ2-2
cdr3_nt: TGTGCCATCAGTGAAACAGGGATAAACACCGGGGAGCTGTTTTTT
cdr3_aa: CAISETGINTGELFF

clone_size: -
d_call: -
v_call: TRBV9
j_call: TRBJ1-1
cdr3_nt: TGTGCCAGCAGCCCCGGGGGGATTTCTGAAGCTTTCTTT
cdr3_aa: CASSPGGISEAFF

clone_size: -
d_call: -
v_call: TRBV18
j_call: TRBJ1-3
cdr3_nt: TGTGCCAGCTCACCCCGGACAGAACCCTCTGGAAACACCATATATTTT
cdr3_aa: CASSPRTEPSGNTIYF

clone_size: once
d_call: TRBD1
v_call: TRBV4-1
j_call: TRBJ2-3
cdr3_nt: TGCGCCAGCAGCCTCTATCCGGGACAGGGAGGGGCAGATACGCAGTATTTT
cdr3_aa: CASSLYPGQGGADTQYF

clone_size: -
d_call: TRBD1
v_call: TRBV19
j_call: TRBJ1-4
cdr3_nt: TGTGCCAGTAGCAAACTCGGACAGGGTAGTGAAAAACTGTTTTTT
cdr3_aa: CASSKLGQGSEKLFF

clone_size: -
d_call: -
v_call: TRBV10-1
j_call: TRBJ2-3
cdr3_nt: TGCGCCAGCAGTCCCCACGCCAGGGTAGAGACAGATACGCAGTATTTT
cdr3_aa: CASSPHARVETDTQYF

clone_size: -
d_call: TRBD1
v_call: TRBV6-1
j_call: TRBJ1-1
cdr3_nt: TGTGCCAGCAGCCCGGGCAGGGGGCTGGAAGCTTTCTTT
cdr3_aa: CASSPGRGLEAFF

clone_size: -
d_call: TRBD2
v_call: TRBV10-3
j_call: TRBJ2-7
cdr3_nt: TGTGCCACCCAGGGGCTAGCGGGAATTGTTTCCTACGAGCAGTACTTC
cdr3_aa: CATQGLAGIVSYEQYF

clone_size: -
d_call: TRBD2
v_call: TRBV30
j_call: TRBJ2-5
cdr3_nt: TGTGCCTGGAGTCGAAGCGGGGGGACTCAAGAGACCCAGTACTTC
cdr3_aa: CAWSRSGGTQETQYF

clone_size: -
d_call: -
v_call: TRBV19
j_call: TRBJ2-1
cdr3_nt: TGTGCCAGTTCGTCGGGACGGGGGAATGAGCAGTTCTTC
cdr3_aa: CASSSGRGNEQFF

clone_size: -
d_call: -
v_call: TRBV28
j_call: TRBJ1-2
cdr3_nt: TGTGCCAGCAGTTTAACGTTCCCGGAGGGCTATGGCTACACCTTC
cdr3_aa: CASSLTFPEGYGYTF

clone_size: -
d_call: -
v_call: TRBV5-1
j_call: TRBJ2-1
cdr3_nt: TGCGCCAGCAGCTTGCGGCTGGGGGAGGCCTACAATGAGCAGTTCTTC
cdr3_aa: CASSLRLGEAYNEQFF

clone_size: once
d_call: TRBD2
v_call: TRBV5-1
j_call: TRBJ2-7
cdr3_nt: TGCGCCAGCAGCTTGGCGTCCCCTAGCGGGAGCCCCTACGAGCAGTACTTC
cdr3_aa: CASSLASPSGSPYEQYF

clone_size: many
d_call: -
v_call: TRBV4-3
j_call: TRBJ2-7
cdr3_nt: TGCGCCAGCAGCCAAGAGGCCTTTTCGAACGAGCAGTACTTC
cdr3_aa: CASSQEAFSNEQYF